A selection of T cell receptor beta chains follows, all from one sample in a study of T cells in Graves' hyperthyroidism and ophthalmopathy. TCRdb called the multiplex PCR reads again in MiXCR, with one record for every CDR3 protein. The sample comprises 350,000 or so distinct CDR3 sequences, roughly 20% of which are singletons, and roughly a sixth rests with the top ten. Material for sequencing was blood. Source of these receptors: a middle-aged woman with Graves' ophthalmopathy. Each CDR3 is given with its conserved first and last residue. The D gene is left open where the match is weak. Only part of the rows carry a size: once, few, many, or a class if the clone is expanded.

abundance: many
v_gene: TRBV12-3/TRBV12-4
d_gene: -
j_gene: TRBJ2-7
CDR3aa: CASNVGSGYEQYF
CDR3nt: TGTGCCAGCAACGTTGGGTCGGGGTACGAGCAGTACTTC

abundance: many
v_gene: TRBV19
d_gene: -
j_gene: TRBJ1-5
CDR3aa: CASTEGGDSNQPQHF
CDR3nt: TGTGCCAGTACAGAGGGCGGCGATAGCAATCAGCCCCAGCATTTT

abundance: -
v_gene: TRBV6-1
d_gene: TRBD1
j_gene: TRBJ2-7
CDR3aa: CASITGENSYEQYF
CDR3nt: TGTGCCAGCATCACAGGGGAGAATTCCTACGAGCAGTACTTC

abundance: many
v_gene: TRBV6-5
d_gene: TRBD2
j_gene: TRBJ2-4
CDR3aa: CASTKLPSGSTAKNIQYF
CDR3nt: TGTGCCAGCACCAAACTTCCTAGCGGGTCCACAGCCAAAAACATTCAGTACTTC

abundance: many
v_gene: TRBV6-2/TRBV6-3
d_gene: TRBD2
j_gene: TRBJ2-2
CDR3aa: CASITLSGRGTEELFF
CDR3nt: TGTGCCAGCATCACCCTTAGCGGGAGAGGGACCGAGGAGCTGTTTTTT

abundance: few
v_gene: TRBV6-1
d_gene: TRBD1
j_gene: TRBJ1-1
CDR3aa: CASNLRGPTEAYF
CDR3nt: TGTGCCAGCAACCTCAGGGGGCCCACTGAAGCTTACTTT

abundance: many
v_gene: TRBV6-5
d_gene: -
j_gene: TRBJ1-1
CDR3aa: CASRSDATGTSEAFF
CDR3nt: TGTGCCAGCAGGTCAGACGCTACAGGGACCAGTGAAGCTTTCTTT

abundance: many
v_gene: TRBV11-3
d_gene: TRBD1
j_gene: TRBJ2-7
CDR3aa: CASSLGGQGANEQYF
CDR3nt: TGTGCCAGCAGCTTAGGAGGACAGGGGGCAAACGAGCAGTACTTC

abundance: many
v_gene: TRBV27
d_gene: -
j_gene: TRBJ1-5
CDR3aa: CASSFIDQPQHF
CDR3nt: TGTGCCAGCAGTTTCATCGATCAGCCCCAGCATTTT

abundance: many
v_gene: TRBV11-2
d_gene: -
j_gene: TRBJ2-2
CDR3aa: CASSPWTETNTGELFF
CDR3nt: TGTGCCAGCAGCCCTTGGACAGAGACGAACACCGGGGAGCTGTTTTTT

abundance: many
v_gene: TRBV12-3/TRBV12-4
d_gene: -
j_gene: TRBJ1-5
CDR3aa: CASRMDQPNQPQHF
CDR3nt: TGTGCCAGCAGAATGGACCAACCTAATCAGCCCCAGCATTTT

abundance: many
v_gene: TRBV12-3/TRBV12-4
d_gene: -
j_gene: TRBJ1-1
CDR3aa: CASSLTRTEAFF
CDR3nt: TGTGCCAGCAGTTTGACGCGCACTGAAGCTTTCTTT

abundance: many
v_gene: TRBV4-1
d_gene: -
j_gene: TRBJ2-2
CDR3aa: CASSQVRERSNTGELFF
CDR3nt: TGCGCCAGCAGCCAAGTTCGGGAGAGGTCGAACACCGGGGAGCTGTTTTTT

abundance: many
v_gene: TRBV12-3/TRBV12-4
d_gene: -
j_gene: TRBJ2-5
CDR3aa: CASSFDRGSWGETQYF
CDR3nt: TGTGCCAGCAGTTTCGACAGAGGGTCATGGGGAGAGACCCAGTACTTC

abundance: few
v_gene: TRBV6-2/TRBV6-3
d_gene: -
j_gene: TRBJ1-2
CDR3aa: CASSSGQLSNYGYIF
CDR3nt: TGTGCCAGCAGTTCGGGCCAGCTTTCCAACTATGGCTACATCTTC

abundance: -
v_gene: TRBV4-2
d_gene: -
j_gene: TRBJ1-5
CDR3aa: CASSQDVGARQPQHF
CDR3nt: TGTGCCAGCAGCCAAGATGTAGGGGCCAGACAGCCCCAGCATTTT

abundance: many
v_gene: TRBV28
d_gene: -
j_gene: TRBJ1-1
CDR3aa: CASSNERELTEAFF
CDR3nt: TGTGCCAGCAGCAACGAGAGGGAGTTGACTGAAGCTTTCTTT

abundance: many
v_gene: TRBV2
d_gene: -
j_gene: TRBJ1-6
CDR3aa: CASSDFAGAGAPLHF
CDR3nt: TGTGCCAGCAGTGACTTTGCGGGCGCGGGGGCACCCCTCCACTTT

abundance: many
v_gene: TRBV2
d_gene: -
j_gene: TRBJ2-5
CDR3aa: CASSERVTTQYF
CDR3nt: TGTGCCAGCAGTGAGCGCGTAACGACCCAGTACTTC